One sample yielded the 25 T cell receptor beta chains listed below, sequenced in a study of glioma-infiltrating T cells after dendritic cell vaccination (dated by TCRdb to about 2016). The library came from the immunoSEQ multiplex PCR assay. The immuneACCESS repertoire file appears here via TCRdb, limited to in-frame rearrangements. These files lack a portion of the clones; in checked studies, under half of the deficit traces to unresolved V genes, and the cause of the others is not known. A total of about 21,000 clones appear in this sample, 79% of them only once. Of the sample, under 40% is held by the ten largest clones. Here the sequenced sample was blood, taken before dendritic cell vaccination. These TCRs come from a human donor with glioblastoma.

This chain links TRBV20-1 with TRBJ2-3; a weak D match, TRBD2 (5 bases). This CDR3 has 10 amino acids. The germline V gene has CDR1 DFQATT and CDR2 SNEGSKA (reference sequence). Between the trimmed V and J ends, which lost 5 bases and 7 bases, there was a span of 7 bases. The CDR3 region is CSADGNTQYF. The CDR3 nucleotides read TGCAGTGCTGACGGGAATACGCAGTATTTT.

The chain combines TRBV9 with TRBJ1-5; 7 bases line up with TRBD1. CDR1 SGDLS and CDR2 YYNGEE come from the germline V gene. V shed 0 bases and J 0 bases; nucleotides not matched to a gene: 6. CDR3 size: 17 residues. The CDR3 sequence: CASSVDGRGFSNQPQHF. The CDR3 bases are TGTGCCAGCAGCGTAGACGGCAGGGGGTTTAGCAATCAGCCCCAGCATTTT.

This clone was observed a few times. V is TRBV5-6 and J is TRBJ2-5; 7 bases line up with TRBD1. V lost 4 bases to trimming and J lost 5 bases; unmatched junction nucleotides: 5. This CDR3 comprises 13 residues. Germline V gene lookup returns CDR1 SGHDT and CDR2 YYEEEE. CDR3 sequence (DNA): TGTGCCAGCAGCCCGGACAGGAGTGAGACCCAGTACTTC. Protein: CASSPDRSETQYF.

This chain uses TRBV28 with TRBJ2-1; 10 bases map to TRBD2. Trimming cost V 7 bases and J 6 bases; bases outside gene matches: 6. The CDR3 is 14 residues long. The germline CDR1 and CDR2 sequences are MDHEN and SYDVKM. The CDR3 loop reads CASTMSGRGNEQFF. In DNA, the CDR3 is TGTGCCAGCACCATGAGCGGGAGGGGCAATGAGCAGTTCTTC. The whole variable domain, filled in from reference TRBV28 and TRBJ2-1, reads DVKVTQSSRYLVKRTGEKVFLECVQDMDHENMFWYRQDPGLGLRLIYFSYDVKMKEKGDIPEGYSVSREKKERFSLILESASTNQTSMYLCASTMSGRGNEQFFGPGTRLTVL.

V and J are TRBV10-2 and TRBJ2-7; TRBD2 aligns across 7 bases. The germline V gene has CDR1 WSHSY and CDR2 SAAADI. The CDR3 has 14 residues. V trimming: 8 bases; J trimming: 0 bases; junction bases outside the gene matches: 7. The CDR3 sequence: CASQRAGASYEQYF. The CDR3 DNA sequence: TGCGCCAGCCAGAGGGCGGGAGCCTCCTACGAGCAGTACTTC.

The gene calls are TRBV28 and TRBJ2-3, with TRBD2 identical over 9 bases. This CDR3 region has 13 residues. CDR1 is MDHEN and CDR2 is SYDVKM in the germline V gene. V gave up 10 bases and J gave up 1 base; unmatched junction bases: 3. The CDR3, as DNA: TGTGCCACCCGGACTAGCGGCACAGATACGCAGTATTTT. It specifies CATRTSGTDTQYF.

This sequence joins TRBV11-2 and TRBJ2-7, with 7 bases aligning to TRBD2. The length of the CDR3 is 14 residues. V lost 5 bases and J lost 6; bases outside the gene matches: 10. The germline V gene encodes CDR1 SGHAT and CDR2 FQNNGV. The CDR3 bases are TGTGCCAGCAGCCCTCCACGCGGGAGTCCCGAGCAGTACTTC. Translated, it gives CASSPPRGSPEQYF.

The chain employs TRBV5-4 and TRBJ2-7; perhaps TRBD1 as D (5 bases). The CDR3 runs 16 residues. V dropped 0 bases and J dropped 0 bases, with 13 bases sitting between them. CDR1 and CDR2 (germline): SGHNT, YYREEE (reference sequence). The DNA for the CDR3 is TGTGCCAGCAGCTTGGCCTCAGGGTTTAGCTCCTACGAGCAGTACTTC. Translated: CASSLASGFSSYEQYF.

CDR3 amino acids: CASSGPGNRAYEQYF. CDR3 in DNA: TGTGCCAGCAGTGGACCGGGAAACCGGGCCTACGAGCAGTACTTC. The chain is built from TRBV7-9 and TRBJ2-7, with a tentative D call TRBD2 (5 bases). Germline CDR1 is SEHNR and CDR2 is FQNEAQ (reference sequence). The CDR3 is made up of 15 amino acids. With 6 bases removed from V and 2 bases from J, the gap between germline ends came to 17 bases.

This sequence joins TRBV7-9 and TRBJ2-5; D is perhaps TRBD1 (5 bases). The CDR3 length is 13 residues. Trimming shortened V by 6 bases and J by 5 bases, and 13 bases separated the two germline ends. Germline V gives CDR1 SEHNR, CDR2 FQNEAQ (reference sequence). The CDR3 coding sequence is TGTGCCAGCAGTAACCGACAGTTGGAGACCCAGTACTTC. Its translation: CASSNRQLETQYF.

In its sample, this clone was seen once. This sequence joins TRBV23-1 and TRBJ2-7; 8 nucleotides match TRBD2. TRBV23-1 has ORF status, its function being uncertain. The V gene end was trimmed by 2 bases and the J gene end by 7 bases; junction bases not matched to a gene: 10. The CDR3 covers 15 residues. The CDR3 here is CASSQTSGGASEQYF. Here the CDR3 DNA reads TGCGCCAGCAGTCAAACCTCCGGGGGGGCGAGTGAGCAGTACTTC.

Of note for this clone: Other DNA sequences in the sample encode the same CDR3. This rearrangement joins TRBV4-3 to TRBJ2-7, with D possibly being TRBD2 (6 bases). V gave up 2 bases and J gave up 1 base, with 15 bases separating them. Germline V gene lookup returns CDR1 LGHNA and CDR2 YSLEER. The CDR3 is 16 amino acids. For the CDR3, the DNA is TGCGCCAGCAGCCAATTCCGGGACTCCTATTCCTACGAGCAGTACTTC. It is translated as CASSQFRDSYSYEQYF.

Only one count was recorded for this clone. V is TRBV27 and J is TRBJ2-5, with TRBD2 matching over 15 bases. From germline, CDR1 is MNHEY and CDR2 SMNVEV (reference sequence). J was trimmed by 5 bases and V by 5 bases; bases with no gene match: 6. The CDR3 sequence is 16 residues long. The CDR3 nucleotides read TGTGCCAGCAGTGCCGGACTAGCGGGAGGGTGGGAGACCCAGTACTTC. Translating gives CASSAGLAGGWETQYF.

The chain combines TRBV28 with TRBJ2-7; 7 bases map to TRBD1. The CDR3 contains 19 residues. The germline gives CDR1 MDHEN, CDR2 SYDVKM. J was trimmed by 1 base and V by 2 bases; bases with no gene match: 17. CDR3 sequence (DNA): TGTGCCAGCAGTTTAAGACTCACCCGGACAGGCCGAGAGTCCTACGAGCAGTACTTC. Its translation: CASSLRLTRTGRESYEQYF.

The V gene is TRBV2, the J gene TRBJ1-1; D uncertain. The CDR3 spans 11 residues. CDR1 SNHLY and CDR2 FYNNEI come from the germline V gene. With 7 bases removed from V and 9 bases from J, the gap between germline ends came to 12 bases. The CDR3 loop is CASNPGVKAFF. The CDR3 DNA reads as TGTGCCAGCAACCCCGGGGTCAAAGCTTTCTTT.

This clone was observed a handful of times. The chain has TRBV14 and TRBJ1-2; unclear D gene. The germline V gene has CDR1 SGHDN and CDR2 FVKESK. The CDR3 is made up of 19 amino acids. V lost 0 bases and J 5 bases, leaving 25 bases between the germline ends. This CDR3 is CASSQDAGVLPLLNYGYTF. CDR3 sequence (DNA): TGTGCCAGCAGCCAAGATGCGGGAGTTCTGCCTTTATTGAATTATGGCTACACCTTC.

This clone was seen a few times. The chain's CDR3 is CSARGLNEKLFF. Written as DNA, the CDR3 is TGCAGCGCAAGGGGACTTAATGAAAAACTGTTTTTT. This sequence joins TRBV29-1 and TRBJ1-4; D is possibly TRBD1 (5 bases). V dropped 7 bases and J dropped 4 bases, with 10 bases sitting between them. Germline V gene data show CDR1 as SQVTM and CDR2 as ANQGSEA. CDR3 length: 12 amino acids.

V usage is TRBV6-5 and J usage is TRBJ1-1; a possible D gene is TRBD1 (6 bases). CDR1 and CDR2 from the germline V gene are MNHEY and SVGAGI. V lost 6 bases and J lost 1, with 15 bases in between. The CDR3 loop spans 15 amino acids. The CDR3 loop reads CASRPARGGNTEAFF. As DNA, the CDR3 is TGTGCCAGCAGGCCCGCCAGGGGCGGGAACACTGAAGCTTTCTTT.

This clone was seen a few times. The chain links TRBV5-6 to TRBJ2-2; TRBD2 is a possible D gene (6 bases). Trimming shortened V by 4 bases and J by 1 base, and 14 bases separated the two germline ends. The CDR3 spans 16 residues. Germline CDR1 reads SGHDT; CDR2 reads YYEEEE. The CDR3 region has the DNA TGTGCCAGCAGCCGAGCCGGGGGAAAGAACACCGGGGAGCTGTTTTTT. Translating gives CASSRAGGKNTGELFF.

This clone occurred a few times. The gene calls are TRBV6-5 and TRBJ2-6, with D unresolved. Germline V gives CDR1 MNHEY, CDR2 SVGAGI. V lost 5 bases, J lost 4 bases, and 6 bases lay in between. The CDR3 contains 13 residues. The DNA for the CDR3 is TGTGCCAGCAGTACGCGCGGGGCCAACGTCCTGACTTTC. Translated: CASSTRGANVLTF.

As concerns this clone: Additional DNA sequences in this sample encode the identical CDR3. The chain joins TRBV5-6 to TRBJ2-2; D possibly corresponds to TRBD1 (5 bases). The V gene lost 1 base and the J gene lost 0 bases, with 10 bases spanning the gap. The CDR3 covers 16 residues. Germline V CDR1 and CDR2: SGHDT, YYEEEE. CDR3 amino acids: CASSLPRGANTGELFF. In nucleotides, the CDR3 is TGTGCCAGCAGCTTGCCTAGGGGCGCGAACACCGGGGAGCTGTTTTTT.

The chain recombines TRBV27 with TRBJ2-5; 12 nucleotides line up with TRBD2. Germline values: CDR1 MNHEY, CDR2 SMNVEV (reference sequence). There are 17 residues in the CDR3. Trimming at V came to 5 bases and at J to 5 bases, leaving 12 bases not matched to a gene. CDR3 sequence: CASSPMASGRAPETQYF. The CDR3 nucleotides are TGTGCCAGCAGTCCAATGGCTAGCGGGAGGGCCCCGGAGACCCAGTACTTC.

The gene calls are TRBV6-5 and TRBJ1-2; TRBD1 matches 8 bases. V dropped 0 bases and J dropped 8; count of bases not matched to a gene: 11. Germline CDR1 is MNHEY and CDR2 is SVGAGI. The CDR3 consists of 16 residues. CDR3 loop: CASSYSLQGDLIGYTF. The CDR3 DNA is TGTGCCAGCAGTTACTCGTTACAGGGGGATTTAATCGGCTACACCTTC.

Worth noting for this clone: At one end the junction does not follow the germline gene, possibly because of a read error. The rearrangement uses TRBV7-2 and TRBJ2-5, with 12 bases fitting TRBD2. The CDR3 consists of 19 residues. CDR1 is SGHTA, CDR2 FQGNSA, per germline. The chain's CDR3 is CASSLAHSSGRASGGTQYF. The DNA of the CDR3 is TGTGCCAGCAGCCTAGCTCATTCTAGCGGGAGGGCCTCCGGGGGGACCCAGTACTTC.

This sequence joins TRBV29-1 and TRBJ2-5; TRBD2 aligns across 13 bases. This CDR3 spans 14 amino acids. J gave up 4 bases and V 7 bases, and 6 bases lay outside the gene matches. Germline V lookup: CDR1 SQVTM, CDR2 ANQGSEA. The CDR3 region has the DNA TGCAGCGGTTGGACTAGCGGGAGTTTAGAGACCCAGTACTTC. Translation: CSGWTSGSLETQYF.